Presented here are 24 T cell receptor beta chains from one specimen sequenced in a study of persistence of HIV-infected CD4 T cells. Sequencing used immunoSEQ version 4 in survey mode. Clones were sequenced by immunoSEQ multiplex PCR, and TCRdb holds only the in-frame ones, with some missing. This repertoire shows 35,000 to 55,000 clones, roughly nine tenths found once; its top ten account for about 2%. What these receptors recognize is not known. Anti-CD3/anti-CD28 beads served as a nonspecific positive control stimulus. Sorting selected CD4+ T cells upregulating both CD40 ligand and CD69. The sequenced sample was CD4+ T cells sorted from PBMCs after roughly 18-hour stimulation, obtained from a patient who received antiretroviral therapy. These receptors came from an adult man with HIV who was CMV-seropositive.

The rearrangement joins TRBV30 to TRBJ2-2, with 8 bases lining up with TRBD2. V trimming: 5 bases; J trimming: 3 bases; junction bases outside the gene matches: 5. The CDR3 is made up of 14 amino acids. CDR1 is GTSNPN, CDR2 SVGIG, per germline (reference sequence). The CDR3 protein is CAWGGGPYTGELFF. DNA for the CDR3: TGTGCCTGGGGCGGGGGGCCCTACACCGGGGAGCTGTTTTTT.

This chain joins TRBV6-5 and TRBJ2-1; 7 nucleotides match TRBD2. Germline V CDR1 and CDR2: MNHEY, SVGAGI. The V segment lost 5 bases and the J segment 3 bases; nucleotides outside the gene matches: 4. The CDR3 totals 14 residues. The CDR3 coding sequence is TGTGCCAGCAGTCGCGGGGGAGGCTACAATGAGCAGTTCTTC. Its translation: CASSRGGGYNEQFF.

The chain joins TRBV13 to TRBJ2-7; D is possibly TRBD1 (6 bases). The germline V and J ends were trimmed by 0 bases and 5 bases, with 11 bases remaining between them. This CDR3 is built from 14 residues. Germline assignment: CDR1 PRHDT and CDR2 FYEKMQ (reference sequence). CDR3 sequence (DNA): TGTGCCAGCAGCTTAGGCCTACAGGGCCACGAGCAGTACTTC. This encodes CASSLGLQGHEQYF.

This sequence joins TRBV7-9 and TRBJ2-7; possibly TRBD1 for D (5 bases). The V gene's germline CDR1 is SEHNR and CDR2 FQNEAQ (reference sequence). CDR3 length: 14 residues. Trimming removed 5 bases at V and 2 bases at J, with 13 bases between. The CDR3: CASSVTRQTYEQYF. The CDR3 nucleotides are TGTGCCAGCAGCGTAACTCGACAGACCTACGAGCAGTACTTC. Combining the CDR3 with reference TRBV7-9 and TRBJ2-7 gives the whole variable domain DTGVSQNPRHKITKRGQNVTFRCDPISEHNRLYWYRQTLGQGPEFLTYFQNEAQLEKSRLLSDRFSAERPKGSFSTLEIQRTEQGDSAMYLCASSVTRQTYEQYFGPGTRLTVT.

The rearrangement uses TRBV18 and TRBJ2-3, with TRBD1 as a possible D gene (6 bases). Trimming stripped 5 bases from V and 0 bases from J, with 12 bases between. Per the germline V gene, CDR1 is KGHSH and CDR2 is LQKENI. The CDR3 is made up of 15 amino acids. The CDR3 reads CASSMTGASTDTQYF. DNA of the CDR3: TGTGCCAGCTCAATGACAGGCGCTAGCACAGATACGCAGTATTTT.

The J gene is TRBJ2-7, the V gene TRBV7-3; 10 bases line up with TRBD2. J gave up 3 bases and V 5 bases, and 1 base lay outside the gene matches. CDR3 size: 13 residues. In germline, CDR1 is SGHTA, CDR2 FQGTGA. CDR3 DNA: TGTGCCAGCAGCGAGCGGGGGGGCTACGAGCAGTACTTC. Translated, it gives CASSERGGYEQYF.

This rearrangement joins TRBV25-1 to TRBJ2-1; D ambiguous. This CDR3 has 14 residues. Trimming took 4 bases from V and 3 from J, leaving 10 bases between them. The germline gives CDR1 MGHDK, CDR2 SYGVNS. The CDR3 nucleotides read TGTGCCAGCAGTGTAATGCCCCTCTACAATGAGCAGTTCTTC. Amino acid sequence: CASSVMPLYNEQFF.

This chain connects TRBV6-5 to TRBJ1-2; 11 nucleotides line up with TRBD1. Looked up from germline, CDR1 is MNHEY and CDR2 is SVGAGI. V was pared by 5 bases and J by 3 bases, with 5 bases of the junction left unmatched. CDR3 length: 15 amino acids. The CDR3 region has the DNA TGTGCCAGCAGTCAGGGACAGGGGGGGGACTATGGCTACACCTTC. Its protein is CASSQGQGGDYGYTF.

The chain carries TRBV5-1 and TRBJ1-3; D not resolved. The V gene lost 3 bases and the J gene lost 1 base, with 17 bases spanning the gap. The CDR3 spans 17 residues. The germline V gene encodes CDR1 SGHRS and CDR2 YFSETQ. CDR3 coding DNA: TGCGCCAGCAGCTACTCTGGGCTCGGGAGATCTGGAAACACCATATATTTT. Its protein product is CASSYSGLGRSGNTIYF.

This chain uses TRBV7-2 with TRBJ2-1, with 10 bases fitting TRBD2. The CDR3 has 19 amino acids. Trimming at V came to 1 base and at J to 6 bases, leaving 15 bases not matched to a gene. Per the germline V gene, CDR1 is SGHTA and CDR2 is FQGNSA. CDR3 residues: CASSLVAYIAGGHGNEQFF. The CDR3 DNA reads TGTGCCAGCAGCTTAGTGGCCTATATAGCGGGGGGCCATGGCAATGAGCAGTTCTTC. Based on the CDR3 plus reference TRBV7-2 and TRBJ2-1, the full variable domain is GAGVSQSPSNKVTEKGKDVELRCDPISGHTALYWYRQSLGQGLEFLIYFQGNSAPDKSGLPSDRFSAERTGGSVSTLTIQRTQQEDSAVYLCASSLVAYIAGGHGNEQFFGPGTRLTVL.

J is TRBJ2-2 and V is TRBV7-8; TRBD2 matches at 9 bases. There are 14 residues in the CDR3. The germline CDR1 and CDR2 sequences are SGHVS and FQNEAQ. After removal of 8 bases from V and 3 bases from J, the junction contained 4 bases not matched to a gene. The CDR3 nucleotides read TGTGCCAGCGGGCGGGGGGGCGACACCGGGGAGCTGTTTTTT. Residues: CASGRGGDTGELFF.

The CDR3 DNA is TGTGCCAGCAGTGAGAAGGGCAGTAGTCGAAACACCATATATTTT. It encodes CASSEKGSSRNTIYF. The J gene is TRBJ1-3, the V gene TRBV6-1; the D is unclear. The V end was cut by 3 bases, the J end by 5 bases, with 14 bases between. Germline V gene lookup returns CDR1 MNHNS and CDR2 SASEGT. CDR3 length equals 15 residues.

The rearrangement joins TRBV7-3 to TRBJ1-1; D is ambiguous. The CDR3 is 14 residues long. Looked up from germline, CDR1 is SGHTA and CDR2 is FQGTGA. Trimming removed 2 bases at V and 1 base at J, with 8 bases between. The CDR3 DNA reads as TGTGCCAGCAGCTTAGGCCCCACGAACACTGAAGCTTTCTTT. This encodes CASSLGPTNTEAFF.

The CDR3 loop is CASSPMTGSTGELFF. The CDR3 region has the DNA TGTGCCAGCAGCCCGATGACAGGGAGCACCGGGGAGCTGTTTTTT. This chain uses TRBV11-1 with TRBJ2-2; 7 nucleotides match TRBD1. This CDR3 contains 15 residues. J gave up 4 bases and V 5 bases, and 7 bases lay outside the gene matches. Per the germline V gene, CDR1 is SGHAT and CDR2 is FQDESV (reference sequence).

The chain combines TRBV19 with TRBJ2-7; possibly TRBD1 or TRBD2 for D (5 bases each). Trimming stripped 8 bases from V and 2 bases from J, with 19 bases between. The germline V gene has CDR1 LNHDA and CDR2 SQIVND (reference sequence). The CDR3 runs to 15 residues. The CDR3 bases are TGTGCCAGTTCCTCACCCAGGGACGCGGCCTACGAGCAGTACTTC. Translating it yields CASSSPRDAAYEQYF.

This chain joins TRBV30 and TRBJ2-7; TRBD1 matches at 11 bases. Germline lookup yields CDR1 GTSNPN and CDR2 SVGIG (reference sequence). This CDR3 is built from 13 residues. V was pared by 8 bases and J by 4 bases, with 7 bases of the junction left unmatched. The CDR3 DNA reads TGTGCCACTGCCCGGGACAGGGGGTACGAGCAGTACTTC. Residues: CATARDRGYEQYF.

This rearrangement joins TRBV19 to TRBJ1-6, with 9 positions matching TRBD1. V was pared by 3 bases and J by 8 bases, with 2 bases of the junction left unmatched. The CDR3 totals 14 residues. Germline CDR1 and CDR2: LNHDA and SQIVND (reference sequence). In nucleotides, the CDR3 is TGTGCCAGTAGTATGGACAGGGGCGATTCACCCCTCCACTTT. Its translation is CASSMDRGDSPLHF.

The CDR3 loop reads CASSRLRSYNEQFF. Written as DNA, the CDR3 is TGCGCCAGCAGCCGATTGCGGTCCTACAATGAGCAGTTCTTC. The rearrangement joins TRBV5-1 to TRBJ2-1; D ambiguous. The CDR3 has 14 amino acids. Germline V gene data show CDR1 as SGHRS and CDR2 as YFSETQ. Trimming took 4 bases from V and 1 from J, leaving 9 bases between them.

This clone was counted a single time. The DNA for the CDR3 is TGCGCCAGCAGCTCAGGGCTGGCGGGGACCCCATCCACAGATACGCAGTATTTT. Its translation: CASSSGLAGTPSTDTQYF. The J gene is TRBJ2-3, the V gene TRBV5-1, with a tentative D call TRBD2 (6 bases). The CDR3 consists of 18 residues. The V and J ends lost 3 bases and 2 bases respectively, with 22 bases between them. The germline V gene has CDR1 SGHRS and CDR2 YFSETQ.

This sequence joins TRBV7-2 and TRBJ2-1; 9 bases agree with TRBD2. From germline, CDR1 is SGHTA and CDR2 FQGNSA. The V segment lost 1 base and the J segment 6 bases; nucleotides outside the gene matches: 7. The CDR3 runs 16 residues. CDR3 region: CASSLVGGGASNEQFF. In nucleotides, the CDR3 is TGTGCCAGCAGCTTAGTTGGCGGGGGGGCCAGCAATGAGCAGTTCTTC.

The chain combines TRBV7-3 with TRBJ2-1, with D uncertain. Trimming removed 2 bases at V and 12 bases at J, with 14 bases between. Per the germline V gene, CDR1 is SGHTA and CDR2 is FQGTGA. This CDR3 contains 13 residues. CDR3: CASSLGMTGWQFF. The CDR3 nucleotides are TGTGCCAGCAGCTTAGGGATGACCGGGTGGCAGTTCTTC.

This clone was seen once. J is TRBJ1-5 and V is TRBV3-1 (or the pseudogene TRBV3-2), with 7 bases aligning to TRBD1. Per germline, CDR1 LGHDT and CDR2 YNNKEL (reference sequence). CDR3 length: 14 residues. With 4 bases clipped from V and 2 bases from J, the junction kept 2 bases outside the gene matches. CDR3 protein: CASSPGTGNQPQHF. The CDR3 nucleotides read TGTGCCAGCAGCCCCGGGACAGGCAATCAGCCCCAGCATTTT.

This sequence joins TRBV10-3 and TRBJ1-3; 7 nucleotides line up with TRBD1. The CDR3 length is 15 residues. Trimming removed 4 bases from V and 0 bases from J; junction bases left unmatched: 3. Germline CDR1 is ENHRY and CDR2 is SYGVKD. The CDR3 DNA follows: TGTGCCATCAGTGCCTCAGGGGGCTCTGGAAACACCATATATTTT. Encoded protein: CAISASGGSGNTIYF.

This chain uses TRBV4-2 with TRBJ2-7; no definite D call. Germline V CDR1 and CDR2: LGHNA, YNFKEQ. Trimming removed 0 bases from V and 4 bases from J, with 7 bases in between. There are 13 residues in the CDR3. The CDR3 nucleotides read TGTGCCAGCAGCCAAGATCGGCAGTACGAGCAGTACTTC. Translation: CASSQDRQYEQYF.